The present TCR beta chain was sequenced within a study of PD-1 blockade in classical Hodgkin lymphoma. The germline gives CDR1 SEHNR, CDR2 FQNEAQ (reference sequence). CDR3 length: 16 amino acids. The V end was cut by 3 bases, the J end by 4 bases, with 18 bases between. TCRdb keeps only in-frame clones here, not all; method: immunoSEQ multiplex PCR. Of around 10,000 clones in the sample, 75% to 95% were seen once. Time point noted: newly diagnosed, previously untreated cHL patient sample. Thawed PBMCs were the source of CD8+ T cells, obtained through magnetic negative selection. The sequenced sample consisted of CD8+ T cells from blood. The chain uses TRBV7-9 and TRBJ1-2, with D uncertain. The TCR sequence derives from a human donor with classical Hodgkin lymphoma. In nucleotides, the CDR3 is TGTGCCAGCAGCTTTCCAACACGTAACGAACGCTATGGCTACACCTTC. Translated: CASSFPTRNERYGYTF.